These T cell receptor beta chains were read from a single sample in a study of cytomegalovirus exposure and HLA in healthy donors. Sequenced by immunoSEQ multiplex PCR; TCRdb stores in-frame clones only, minus some. This sample has 100,000 to 150,000 clones; around 70% occur once, and the top ten carry 2.6%. The sequenced sample was PBMCs. Receptors originate from a woman in her sixties or seventies in good health and CMV-seropositive. Each CDR3 is given with its conserved first and last residue. The order of the fields is D gene, J gene, V gene, CDR3 length, clone size, CDR3 protein, CDR3 DNA. A D gene is named only where the DNA matches it firmly. For some rows the clone size is stated as once, few or many, or as a class when expanded; others skip it.

TRBD2 TRBJ2-7 TRBV7-8 15 NA CASSLGLAASYEQYF TGTGCCAGCAGCTTAGGACTAGCGGCATCCTACGAGCAGTACTTC
NA TRBJ2-3 TRBV7-3 15 NA CASSPGTGGTDTQYF TGTGCCAGCAGCCCCGGGACCGGGGGAACAGATACGCAGTATTTT
TRBD1 TRBJ2-3 TRBV5-1 13 NA CASSRGRTDTQYF TGCGCCAGCAGCAGGGGGCGGACAGATACGCAGTATTTT
NA TRBJ1-3 TRBV11-2 16 NA CASSPGQSTSGNTIYF TGTGCCAGCAGCCCAGGACAGAGTACCTCTGGAAACACCATATATTTT
TRBD1 TRBJ1-3 TRBV5-1 13 NA CASSALQGNTIYF TGCGCCAGCAGCGCACTACAGGGGAACACCATATATTTT
TRBD1 TRBJ1-2 TRBV7-3 16 NA CASSDPRTGGRRGYTF TGTGCCAGCAGCGACCCCCGGACAGGGGGCAGGCGCGGCTACACCTTC
NA TRBJ1-1 TRBV18 13 once CASSPEESGRAFF TGTGCCAGCTCACCTGAGGAGTCGGGAAGAGCTTTCTTT
TRBD1 TRBJ2-7 TRBV6-6 15 NA CASSYGRQGPYEQYF TGTGCCAGCAGTTACGGGCGACAGGGGCCCTACGAGCAGTACTTC
TRBD2 TRBJ2-2 TRBV7-3 17 NA CASSPGTPWEGAGELFF TGTGCCAGCAGCCCAGGGACTCCTTGGGAGGGCGCCGGGGAGCTGTTTTTT
NA TRBJ1-4 TRBV7-8 15 once CASSLGGLGNEKLFF TGTGCCAGCAGCTTAGGAGGATTGGGTAATGAAAAACTGTTTTTT
NA TRBJ1-1 TRBV10-1 13 NA CASSESLRGEAFF TGCGCCAGCAGTGAGTCTCTACGGGGAGAAGCTTTCTTT
TRBD1 TRBJ2-1 TRBV11-2 15 NA CASSLSGQGYNEQFF TGTGCCAGCAGTCTTTCTGGACAGGGCTACAATGAGCAGTTCTTC
NA TRBJ1-4 TRBV4-1 16 NA CASSQAFGATNEKLFF TGCGCCAGCAGCCAAGCCTTTGGAGCAACTAATGAAAAACTGTTTTTT
NA TRBJ1-1 TRBV19 16 few CASSNPGRGVVTEAFF TGTGCCAGTAGTAATCCAGGGAGGGGGGTAGTAACTGAAGCTTTCTTT
TRBD1 TRBJ1-2 TRBV19 15 few CASSPRTGLGYGYTF TGTGCCAGTAGTCCCCGGACAGGGCTTGGCTATGGCTACACCTTC
TRBD1 TRBJ2-7 TRBV19 15 NA CASSKGTGSSYEQYF TGTGCCAGTAGCAAGGGGACAGGGAGCTCCTACGAGCAGTACTTC
NA TRBJ2-7 TRBV5-1 14 NA CASSEDIRTYEQYF TGCGCCAGCAGCGAAGACATCAGGACCTACGAGCAGTACTTC
NA TRBJ1-4 TRBV5-4 13 NA CASSPPDSEKLFF TGTGCCAGCAGCCCACCGGACAGTGAAAAACTGTTTTTT
NA TRBJ1-1 TRBV28 13 NA CASSTGINTEAFF TGTGCCAGCAGTACAGGAATTAACACTGAAGCTTTCTTT
TRBD1 TRBJ1-3 TRBV11-2 18 NA CASRPRQGSYSPGNTIYF TGTGCCAGCAGACCCCGACAGGGCTCATACTCTCCTGGAAACACCATATATTTT
NA TRBJ1-2 TRBV25-1 14 once CASSLATGYYGYTF TGTGCCAGCAGTTTAGCGACAGGTTACTATGGCTACACCTTC
TRBD2 TRBJ2-2 TRBV12-5 17 NA CASGLSSTSGGAGELFF TGTGCTAGTGGTCTCTCATCCACTAGCGGGGGAGCCGGGGAGCTGTTTTTT
NA TRBJ2-5 TRBV6-6 12 NA CASSYSSQTQYF TGTGCCAGCAGTTACTCGTCTCAGACCCAGTACTTC
TRBD1 TRBJ2-6 TRBV9 19 NA CASSVARTGGSSGANVLTF TGTGCCAGCAGCGTAGCTAGGACAGGGGGTTCCTCTGGGGCCAACGTCCTGACTTTC
TRBD1 TRBJ2-1 TRBV29-1 14 NA CSVETGEGVNEQFF TGCAGCGTTGAGACAGGGGAAGGGGTCAATGAGCAGTTCTTC
NA TRBJ2-1 TRBV9 15 few CASSVGGGAGNEQFF TGTGCCAGCAGCGTAGGCGGTGGAGCTGGGAATGAGCAGTTCTTC
TRBD2 TRBJ2-1 TRBV19 14 few CASSISGGAHEQFF TGTGCCAGTAGTATATCCGGGGGGGCACATGAGCAGTTCTTC
NA TRBJ2-2 TRBV5-8 15 NA CASSLQGLNTGELFF TGTGCCAGCAGCCTGCAAGGACTGAACACCGGGGAGCTGTTTTTT
TRBD1 TRBJ1-2 TRBV9 12 NA CASSPGQGRYTF TGTGCCAGCAGCCCGGGACAGGGGCGCTACACCTTC
TRBD1 TRBJ1-2 TRBV20-1 10 NA CSAQGAGYTF TGCAGCGCGCAGGGGGCTGGCTACACCTTC
TRBD1 TRBJ2-2 TRBV19 15 NA CASSKGTANTGELFF TGTGCCAGTAGTAAAGGGACAGCGAACACCGGGGAGCTGTTTTTT
NA TRBJ1-2 TRBV7-3 12 NA CASSPTPSGATF TGTGCCAGCAGCCCAACACCATCAGGGGCGACCTTC
NA TRBJ1-2 TRBV7-9 16 NA CSSSLARGGVTYGYTF TGTTCCAGCAGCTTAGCGAGGGGGGGGGTCACTTATGGCTACACCTTC
NA TRBJ2-3 TRBV10-3 12 NA CASRGETDTQYF TGTGCCTCCAGGGGGGAGACAGATACGCAGTATTTT
NA TRBJ1-5 TRBV6-5 14 few CASMSDASNQPQHF TGTGCCAGCATGAGCGATGCAAGCAATCAGCCCCAGCATTTT
NA TRBJ1-1 TRBV4-1 15 NA CASSQEPQTNTEAFF TGCGCCAGCAGCCAAGAACCACAGACGAACACTGAAGCTTTCTTT
NA TRBJ2-1 TRBV2 15 NA CASSPSALARYEQFF TGTGCCAGCAGTCCCTCCGCCCTGGCCAGGTATGAGCAGTTCTTC
NA TRBJ2-5 TRBV7-9 14 few CASSLSSRGETQYF TGTGCCAGCAGCCTTTCTAGCAGGGGAGAGACCCAGTACTTC
TRBD1 TRBJ2-7 TRBV10-3 17 NA CAISGGSIGRTGNEQYF TGTGCCATCAGTGGGGGTTCGATTGGGCGGACAGGGAACGAGCAGTACTTC
NA TRBJ1-2 TRBV6-5 15 NA CASSYDRYSLEGYTF TGTGCCAGCAGTTACGATAGGTACAGCCTTGAGGGCTACACCTTC
NA TRBJ2-7 TRBV5-1 15 NA CASSLGQGSSYEQYF TGCGCCAGCAGCTTGGGCCAGGGGAGCTCCTACGAGCAGTACTTC